Listed below are T cell receptor beta chains from one sample, sequenced in a study of cytomegalovirus exposure and HLA in healthy donors. Measured with immunoSEQ multiplex PCR; TCRdb has only the in-frame clones, and not every one. The sample carries fewer than 200,000 clones, about 65% recorded once. The source material was PBMCs. The receptor set was obtained from a girl aged 10-17 years in good health and CMV-seronegative. Each CDR3 is given with its conserved first and last residue. A D gene is named only where the DNA matches it firmly. Clone size is shown for a subset of rows, as once, few, many or a class of expanded clone.

J gene: TRBJ1-2; D gene: NA; V gene: TRBV6-5; clone size: NA; CDR3 length: 15; CDR3 protein: CASSYSRVANYGYTF; CDR3 DNA: TGTGCCAGCAGTTACTCCCGGGTAGCTAACTATGGCTACACCTTC
J gene: TRBJ2-5; D gene: NA; V gene: TRBV30; clone size: NA; CDR3 length: 11; CDR3 protein: CAWGRGETQYF; CDR3 DNA: TGTGCCTGGGGGAGAGGGGAGACCCAGTACTTC
J gene: TRBJ2-1; D gene: TRBD1; V gene: TRBV13; clone size: NA; CDR3 length: 16; CDR3 protein: CASSQPGQEDYNEQFF; CDR3 DNA: TGTGCCAGCAGCCAACCCGGACAGGAGGACTACAATGAGCAGTTCTTC
J gene: TRBJ1-4; D gene: NA; V gene: TRBV7-2; clone size: NA; CDR3 length: 14; CDR3 protein: CASKPQATNEKLFF; CDR3 DNA: TGTGCCAGCAAGCCACAGGCAACTAATGAAAAACTGTTTTTT
J gene: TRBJ2-5; D gene: TRBD1; V gene: TRBV7-3; clone size: NA; CDR3 length: 18; CDR3 protein: CASSLGKTSTGDGETQYF; CDR3 DNA: TGTGCCAGCAGCTTGGGGAAAACTTCGACAGGGGATGGGGAGACCCAGTACTTC
J gene: TRBJ1-3; D gene: NA; V gene: TRBV7-9; clone size: NA; CDR3 length: 15; CDR3 protein: CASSLGISGGNTIYF; CDR3 DNA: TGTGCCAGCAGCTTGGGAATAAGCGGTGGAAACACCATATATTTT
J gene: TRBJ2-7; D gene: TRBD1; V gene: TRBV6-1; clone size: NA; CDR3 length: 14; CDR3 protein: CASSARTGGYEQYF; CDR3 DNA: TGTGCCAGCAGTGCTCGGACAGGGGGCTACGAGCAGTACTTC
J gene: TRBJ2-5; D gene: TRBD2; V gene: TRBV13; clone size: NA; CDR3 length: 17; CDR3 protein: CASSSLGDGGGQETQYF; CDR3 DNA: TGTGCCAGCAGCTCCCTTGGGGATGGCGGGGGACAAGAGACCCAGTACTTC
J gene: TRBJ1-1; D gene: TRBD1; V gene: TRBV6-8; clone size: NA; CDR3 length: 17; CDR3 protein: CASSYRVRGVENTEAFF; CDR3 DNA: TGTGCCAGCAGTTACCGGGTCAGGGGGGTAGAAAACACTGAAGCTTTCTTT
J gene: TRBJ1-1; D gene: NA; V gene: TRBV27; clone size: NA; CDR3 length: 13; CDR3 protein: CASRTQGYTEAFF; CDR3 DNA: TGTGCCAGCAGGACACAGGGTTACACTGAAGCTTTCTTT
J gene: TRBJ2-2; D gene: NA; V gene: TRBV5-1; clone size: NA; CDR3 length: 17; CDR3 protein: CASSLEPNAANTGELFF; CDR3 DNA: TGCGCCAGCAGCTTGGAACCGAACGCAGCGAACACCGGGGAGCTGTTTTTT
J gene: TRBJ1-5; D gene: NA; V gene: TRBV28; clone size: NA; CDR3 length: 15; CDR3 protein: CASSLGGQTEKPQHF; CDR3 DNA: TGTGCCAGCAGTTTAGGGGGCCAGACAGAAAAGCCCCAGCATTTT
J gene: TRBJ1-1; D gene: NA; V gene: TRBV6-1; clone size: NA; CDR3 length: 10; CDR3 protein: CASRTREAFF; CDR3 DNA: TGTGCCAGTCGGACTAGGGAAGCTTTCTTT
J gene: TRBJ1-1; D gene: TRBD1; V gene: TRBV25-1; clone size: NA; CDR3 length: 18; CDR3 protein: CASSEFELAGGVLTEAFF; CDR3 DNA: TGTGCCAGCAGTGAATTTGAGCTAGCAGGGGGAGTGCTCACTGAAGCTTTCTTT
J gene: TRBJ1-2; D gene: NA; V gene: TRBV2; clone size: NA; CDR3 length: 16; CDR3 protein: CASRLQPGSGGYGYTF; CDR3 DNA: TGTGCCAGCAGGCTTCAACCGGGCTCCGGGGGCTATGGCTACACCTTC
J gene: TRBJ1-4; D gene: NA; V gene: TRBV25-1; clone size: NA; CDR3 length: 14; CDR3 protein: CASSEREPTKKLFF; CDR3 DNA: TGTGCCAGCAGTGAAAGAGAACCAACCAAAAAACTGTTTTTT
J gene: TRBJ2-2; D gene: TRBD2; V gene: TRBV14; clone size: NA; CDR3 length: 16; CDR3 protein: CASSPLGTSIVGELFF; CDR3 DNA: TGTGCCAGCAGCCCACTTGGGACTAGCATTGTCGGGGAGCTGTTTTTT
J gene: TRBJ1-1; D gene: NA; V gene: TRBV19; clone size: NA; CDR3 length: 17; CDR3 protein: CASTPRQGWGRGTEAFF; CDR3 DNA: TGTGCCAGTACTCCCCGGCAGGGCTGGGGTAGGGGAACTGAAGCTTTCTTT
J gene: TRBJ2-5; D gene: TRBD1; V gene: TRBV5-4; clone size: many; CDR3 length: 14; CDR3 protein: CASSSGTDQETQYF; CDR3 DNA: TGTGCCAGCAGCTCGGGGACAGACCAAGAGACCCAGTACTTC
J gene: TRBJ2-3; D gene: NA; V gene: TRBV6-4; clone size: NA; CDR3 length: 15; CDR3 protein: CASSDSWGGTDTQYF; CDR3 DNA: TGTGCCAGCAGTGACTCGTGGGGGGGCACAGATACGCAGTATTTT
J gene: TRBJ1-1; D gene: NA; V gene: TRBV19; clone size: NA; CDR3 length: 13; CDR3 protein: CASSIETDTEAFF; CDR3 DNA: TGTGCCAGTAGTATAGAGACTGATACTGAAGCTTTCTTT